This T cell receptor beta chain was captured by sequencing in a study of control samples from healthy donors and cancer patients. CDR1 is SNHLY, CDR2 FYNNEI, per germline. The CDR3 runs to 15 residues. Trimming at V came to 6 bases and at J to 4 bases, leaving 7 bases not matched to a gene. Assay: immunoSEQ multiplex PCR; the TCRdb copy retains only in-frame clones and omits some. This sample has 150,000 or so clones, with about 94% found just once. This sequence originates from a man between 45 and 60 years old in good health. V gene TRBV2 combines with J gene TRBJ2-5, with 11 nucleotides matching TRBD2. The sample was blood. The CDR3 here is CASSKTSGTAETQYF. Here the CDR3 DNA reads TGTGCCAGCAGCAAGACTAGCGGGACTGCAGAGACCCAGTACTTC.